The 3 T cell receptor beta chains below were found in one sample sequenced in a study of blood T cell repertoires in COVID-19. TCRdb's table, derived via immunoSEQ multiplex PCR, lists solely in-frame clones and lacks some. This table holds about 52,000 clones, approximately 90% found once. The sample taken for sequencing was peripheral blood. These receptors were obtained from a man aged 65 to 85 with acute or convalescent COVID-19.

The CDR3 reads CATSGAGTDGNTIYF. The CDR3 DNA follows: TGTGCCACCAGTGGGGCCGGGACAGATGGAAACACCATATATTTT. The chain is built from TRBV24-1 and TRBJ1-3; 7 bases match TRBD1. The CDR3 runs 15 residues. J gave up 3 bases and V 5 bases, and 6 bases lay outside the gene matches. Germline CDR1 reads KGHDR; CDR2 reads SFDVKD.

The chain's CDR3 is CASSPGGGGGEKLFF. The DNA for the CDR3 is TGCGCCAGCAGCCCAGGCGGGGGTGGGGGTGAAAAACTGTTTTTT. The rearrangement links TRBV4-3 to TRBJ1-4; TRBD1 might be the D (5 bases). Trimming took off 4 bases at V and 7 bases at J, with 16 bases between the two ends. Germline CDR1 reads LGHNA; CDR2 reads YSLEER. CDR3 size: 15 residues.

V gene TRBV18 combines with J gene TRBJ1-1; D call uncertain. Germline V CDR1 and CDR2: KGHSH, LQKENI. The V end was cut by 5 bases, the J end by 2 bases, with 9 bases between. This CDR3 is 13 amino acids long. The CDR3 sequence is CASSSGENTEAFF. DNA for the CDR3: TGTGCCAGCTCATCAGGTGAAAACACTGAAGCTTTCTTT.